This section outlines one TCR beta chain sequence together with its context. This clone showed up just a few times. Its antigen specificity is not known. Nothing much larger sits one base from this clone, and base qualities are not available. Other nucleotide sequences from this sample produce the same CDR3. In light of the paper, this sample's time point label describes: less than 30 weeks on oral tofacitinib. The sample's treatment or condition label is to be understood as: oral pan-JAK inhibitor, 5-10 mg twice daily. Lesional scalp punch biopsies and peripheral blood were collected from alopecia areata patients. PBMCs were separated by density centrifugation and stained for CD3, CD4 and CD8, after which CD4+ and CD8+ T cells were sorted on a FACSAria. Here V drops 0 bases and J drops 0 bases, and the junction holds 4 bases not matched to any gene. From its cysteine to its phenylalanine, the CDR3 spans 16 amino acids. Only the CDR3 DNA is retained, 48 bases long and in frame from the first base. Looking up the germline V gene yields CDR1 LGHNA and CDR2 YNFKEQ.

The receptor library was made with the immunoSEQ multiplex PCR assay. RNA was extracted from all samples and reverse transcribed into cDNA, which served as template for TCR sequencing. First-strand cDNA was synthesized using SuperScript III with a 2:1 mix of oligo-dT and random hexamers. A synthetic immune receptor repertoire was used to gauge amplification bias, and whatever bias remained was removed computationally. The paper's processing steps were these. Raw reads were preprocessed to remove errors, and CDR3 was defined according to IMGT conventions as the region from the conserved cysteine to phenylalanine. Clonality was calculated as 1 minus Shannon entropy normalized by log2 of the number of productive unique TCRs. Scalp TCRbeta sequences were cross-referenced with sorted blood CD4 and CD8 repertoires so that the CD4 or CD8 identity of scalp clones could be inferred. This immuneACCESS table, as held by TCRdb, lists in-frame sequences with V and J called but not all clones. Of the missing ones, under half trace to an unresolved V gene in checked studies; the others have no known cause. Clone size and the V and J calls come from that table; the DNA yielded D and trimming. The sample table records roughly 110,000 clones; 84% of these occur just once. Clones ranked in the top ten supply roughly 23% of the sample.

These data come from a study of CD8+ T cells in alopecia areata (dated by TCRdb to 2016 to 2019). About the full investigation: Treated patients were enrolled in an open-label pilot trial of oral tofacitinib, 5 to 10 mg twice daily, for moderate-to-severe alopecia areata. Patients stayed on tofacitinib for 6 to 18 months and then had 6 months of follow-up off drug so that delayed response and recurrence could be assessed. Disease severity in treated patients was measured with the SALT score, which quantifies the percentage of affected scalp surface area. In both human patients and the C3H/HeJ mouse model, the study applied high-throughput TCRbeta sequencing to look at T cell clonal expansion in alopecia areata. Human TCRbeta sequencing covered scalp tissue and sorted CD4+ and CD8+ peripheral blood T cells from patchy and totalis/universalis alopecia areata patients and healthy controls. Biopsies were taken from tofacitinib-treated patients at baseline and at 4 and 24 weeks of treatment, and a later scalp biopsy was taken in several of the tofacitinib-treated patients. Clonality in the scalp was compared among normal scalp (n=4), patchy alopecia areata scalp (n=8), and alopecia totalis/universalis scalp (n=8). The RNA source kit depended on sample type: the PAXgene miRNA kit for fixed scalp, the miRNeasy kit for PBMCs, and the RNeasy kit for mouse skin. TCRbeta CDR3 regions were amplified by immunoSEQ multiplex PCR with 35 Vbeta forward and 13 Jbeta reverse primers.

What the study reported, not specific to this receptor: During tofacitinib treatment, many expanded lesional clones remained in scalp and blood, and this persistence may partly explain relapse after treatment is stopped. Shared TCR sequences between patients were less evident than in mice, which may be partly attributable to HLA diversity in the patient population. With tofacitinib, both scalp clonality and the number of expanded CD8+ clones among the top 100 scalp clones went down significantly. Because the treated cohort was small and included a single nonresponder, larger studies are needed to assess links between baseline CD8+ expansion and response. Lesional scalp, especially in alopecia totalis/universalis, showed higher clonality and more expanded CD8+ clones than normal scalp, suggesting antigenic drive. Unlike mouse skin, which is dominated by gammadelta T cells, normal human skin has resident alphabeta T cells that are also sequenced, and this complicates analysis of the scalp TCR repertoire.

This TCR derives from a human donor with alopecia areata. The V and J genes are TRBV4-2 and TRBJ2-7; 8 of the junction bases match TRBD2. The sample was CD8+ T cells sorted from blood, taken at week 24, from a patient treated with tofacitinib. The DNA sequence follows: TGTGCCAGCAGCCAAGAGGGTAGCGGGGCCTCCTACGAGCAGTACTTC. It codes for CASSQEGSGASYEQYF.